These 6 T cell receptor beta chains were sequenced from one sample in a study of shared clonotypes between healthy human individuals. Only in-frame clones appear in the TCRdb table, and some are missing; sequencing was by immunoSEQ multiplex PCR. The table has 2 million to 2.5 million clones, approximately 94% seen once. Material for sequencing was naive CD4+ T cells sorted from blood. As to subset: CD45RA+ positively selected. The receptors originated from a man younger than 30 in good health.

V and J are TRBV6-5 and TRBJ2-4, with D perhaps assigned TRBD1 or TRBD2 (5 bases each). Germline CDR1 and CDR2: MNHEY and SVGAGI. V gave up 4 bases and J gave up 0 bases, with 13 bases separating them. The CDR3 is 16 residues long. The CDR3, as DNA: TGTGCCAGCAGTTCCGGGACGGCTCTAGCCAAAAACATTCAGTACTTC. This translates into CASSSGTALAKNIQYF.

The rearrangement uses TRBV7-9 and TRBJ2-3, with D perhaps matching TRBD2 (6 bases). The CDR3 spans 15 residues. Germline V gives CDR1 SEHNR, CDR2 FQNEAQ (reference sequence). V was trimmed by 3 bases and J by 2 bases, leaving 12 bases between them. CDR3 protein: CASSLGGKPTDTQYF. In nucleotides, the CDR3 is TGTGCCAGCAGCTTGGGCGGGAAACCCACAGATACGCAGTATTTT.

The V and J genes are TRBV19 and TRBJ1-2, with a possible D match to TRBD1 (5 bases). The CDR3 loop spans 14 amino acids. The V gene lost 6 bases and the J gene lost 6 bases, with 17 bases spanning the gap. The germline CDR1 and CDR2 sequences are LNHDA and SQIVND (reference sequence). The CDR3, as DNA: TGTGCCAGTAGGGTACTATCGACGGGGGATGGCTACACCTTC. It codes for CASRVLSTGDGYTF.

The chain has TRBV28 and TRBJ1-2, with 9 bases matching TRBD1. V shed 5 bases and J 7 bases; nucleotides not matched to a gene: 2. The CDR3 covers 12 residues. The germline gives CDR1 MDHEN, CDR2 SYDVKM. The CDR3 loop is CASSGTGFGYTF. The CDR3 DNA reads TGTGCCAGCAGTGGGACAGGGTTTGGCTACACCTTC.

The chain joins TRBV7-2 to TRBJ2-7, with TRBD1 identical over 10 bases. V lost 5 bases to trimming and J lost 4 bases; unmatched junction nucleotides: 8. This CDR3 is 15 amino acids long. CDR1 and CDR2 (germline): SGHTA, FQGNSA. CDR3 nucleotide sequence: TGTGCCAGCAGCCCCGAGGGACAGGGGACGTACGAGCAGTACTTC. Protein product: CASSPEGQGTYEQYF.

This clone has just one count. The chain links TRBV11-2 to TRBJ1-1; D ambiguous. This CDR3 has 11 amino acids. CDR1 SGHAT and CDR2 FQNNGV come from the germline V gene. Trimming pared 2 bases from V and 7 bases from J, leaving 5 bases between. The CDR3 sequence is CASSLYREAFF. CDR3 DNA: TGTGCCAGCAGCTTATATCGTGAAGCTTTCTTT. The whole variable domain, filled in from reference TRBV11-2 and TRBJ1-1, reads EAGVAQSPRYKIIEKRQSVAFWCNPISGHATLYWYQQILGQGPKLLIQFQNNGVVDDSQLPKDRFSAERLKGVDSTLKIQPAKLEDSAVYLCASSLYREAFFGQGTRLTVV.